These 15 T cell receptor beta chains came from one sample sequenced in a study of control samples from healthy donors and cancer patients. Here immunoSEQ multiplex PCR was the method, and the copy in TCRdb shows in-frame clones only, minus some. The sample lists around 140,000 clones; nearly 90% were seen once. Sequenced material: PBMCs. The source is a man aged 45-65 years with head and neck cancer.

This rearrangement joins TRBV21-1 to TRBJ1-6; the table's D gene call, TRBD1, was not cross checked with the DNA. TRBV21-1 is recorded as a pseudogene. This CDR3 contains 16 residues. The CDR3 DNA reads TGTGCCAGCAGCAATTGTAAGGGGTGTGGGTTTTCACCCCTCCACTTT. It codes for CASSNCKGCGFSPLHF.

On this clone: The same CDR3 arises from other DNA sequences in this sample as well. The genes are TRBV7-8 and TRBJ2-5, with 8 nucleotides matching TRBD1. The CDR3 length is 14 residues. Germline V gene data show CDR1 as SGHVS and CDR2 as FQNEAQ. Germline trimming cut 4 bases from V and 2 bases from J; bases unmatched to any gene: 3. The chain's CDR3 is CASSSRTGQETQYF. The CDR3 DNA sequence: TGTGCCAGCAGCTCCCGGACAGGGCAAGAGACCCAGTACTTC.

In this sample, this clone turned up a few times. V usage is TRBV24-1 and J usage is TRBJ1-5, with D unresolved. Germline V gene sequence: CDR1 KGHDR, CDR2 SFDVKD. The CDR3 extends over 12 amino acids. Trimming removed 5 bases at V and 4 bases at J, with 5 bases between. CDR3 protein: CATSAINQPQHF. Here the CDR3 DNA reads TGTGCCACCAGTGCCATTAATCAGCCCCAGCATTTT.

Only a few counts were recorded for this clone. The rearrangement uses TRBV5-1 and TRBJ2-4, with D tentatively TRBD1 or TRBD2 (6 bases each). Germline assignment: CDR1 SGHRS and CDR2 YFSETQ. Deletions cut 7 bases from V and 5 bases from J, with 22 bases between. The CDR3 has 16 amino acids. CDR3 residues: CASWKGTVGGENIQYF. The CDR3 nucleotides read TGCGCCAGCTGGAAGGGTACAGTCGGGGGCGAAAACATTCAGTACTTC.

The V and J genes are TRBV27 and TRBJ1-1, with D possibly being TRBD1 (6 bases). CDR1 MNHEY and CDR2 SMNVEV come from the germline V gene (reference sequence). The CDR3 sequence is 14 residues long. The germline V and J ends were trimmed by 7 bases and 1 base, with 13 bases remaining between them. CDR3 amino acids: CASTPEQGNTEAFF. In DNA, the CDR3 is TGTGCCAGCACCCCGGAACAGGGGAACACTGAAGCTTTCTTT.

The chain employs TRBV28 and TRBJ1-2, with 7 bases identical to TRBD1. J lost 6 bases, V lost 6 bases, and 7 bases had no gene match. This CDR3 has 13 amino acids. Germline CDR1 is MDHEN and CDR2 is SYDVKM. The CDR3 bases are TGTGCCAGCAGACCGACCGGGACAGATGGCTACACCTTC. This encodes CASRPTGTDGYTF.

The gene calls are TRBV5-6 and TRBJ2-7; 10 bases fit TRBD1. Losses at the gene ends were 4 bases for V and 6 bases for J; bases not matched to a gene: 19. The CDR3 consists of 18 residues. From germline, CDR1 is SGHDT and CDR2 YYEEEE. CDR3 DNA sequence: TGTGCCAGCAGCACTAGACAGGGGGCTAAAGAGTACTTCCTCGAGCAGTACTTC. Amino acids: CASSTRQGAKEYFLEQYF.

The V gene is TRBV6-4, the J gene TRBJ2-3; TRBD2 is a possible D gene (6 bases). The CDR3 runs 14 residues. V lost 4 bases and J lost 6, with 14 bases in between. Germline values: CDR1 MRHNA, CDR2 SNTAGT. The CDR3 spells CASSGRRVGDTQYF. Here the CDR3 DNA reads TGTGCCAGCAGTGGCAGGAGGGTTGGGGATACGCAGTATTTT.

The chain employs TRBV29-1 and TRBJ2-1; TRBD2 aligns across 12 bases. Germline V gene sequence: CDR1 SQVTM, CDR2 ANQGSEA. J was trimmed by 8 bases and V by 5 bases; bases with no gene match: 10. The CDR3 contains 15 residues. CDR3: CSVPVLAGGPDEQFF. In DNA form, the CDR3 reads TGCAGCGTTCCCGTTCTAGCGGGGGGGCCGGATGAGCAGTTCTTC.

The CDR3, as DNA: TGTGCCAGCAGCCAGGGGTGGCGGGACAGCAGGGCCCTCGAGCAGTACTTC. Translated, it gives CASSQGWRDSRALEQYF. This chain links TRBV14 with TRBJ2-7, with D possibly TRBD1 on 7 matching bases. CDR3 length: 17 amino acids. With 3 bases removed from V and 6 bases from J, the gap between germline ends came to 24 bases. The V gene's germline CDR1 is SGHDN and CDR2 FVKESK.

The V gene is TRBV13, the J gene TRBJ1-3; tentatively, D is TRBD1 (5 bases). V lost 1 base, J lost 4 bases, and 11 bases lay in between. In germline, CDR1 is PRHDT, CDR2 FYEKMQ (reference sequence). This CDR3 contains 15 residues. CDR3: CASSLVGASGNTIYF. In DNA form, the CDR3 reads TGTGCCAGCAGCTTAGTCGGGGCTTCCGGAAACACCATATATTTT.

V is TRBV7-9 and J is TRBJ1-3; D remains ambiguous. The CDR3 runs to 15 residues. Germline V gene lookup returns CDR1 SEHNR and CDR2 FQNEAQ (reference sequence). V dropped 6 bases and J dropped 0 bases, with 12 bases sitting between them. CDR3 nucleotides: TGTGCCAGCAGGCCAGACCCTGTCTCTGGAAACACCATATATTTT. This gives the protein CASRPDPVSGNTIYF.

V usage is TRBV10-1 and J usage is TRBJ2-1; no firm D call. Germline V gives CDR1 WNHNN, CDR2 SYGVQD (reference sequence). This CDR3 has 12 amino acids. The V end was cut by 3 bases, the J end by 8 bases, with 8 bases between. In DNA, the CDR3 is TGCGCCAGCAGTGACAGGACCCATGAGCAGTTCTTC. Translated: CASSDRTHEQFF.

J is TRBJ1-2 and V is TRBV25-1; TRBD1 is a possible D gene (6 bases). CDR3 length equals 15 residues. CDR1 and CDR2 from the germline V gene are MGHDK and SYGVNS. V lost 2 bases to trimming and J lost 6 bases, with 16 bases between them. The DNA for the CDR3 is TGTGCCAGCAGTGAAGGAGCCCGACAGGTTCATGGCTACACCTTC. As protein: CASSEGARQVHGYTF.

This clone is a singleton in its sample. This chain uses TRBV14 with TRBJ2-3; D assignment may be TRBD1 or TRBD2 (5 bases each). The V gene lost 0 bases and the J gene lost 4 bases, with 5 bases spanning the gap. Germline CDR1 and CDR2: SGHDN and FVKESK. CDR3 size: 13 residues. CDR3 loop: CASSQEGADTQYF. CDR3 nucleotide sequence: TGTGCCAGCAGCCAAGAGGGGGCAGATACGCAGTATTTT.